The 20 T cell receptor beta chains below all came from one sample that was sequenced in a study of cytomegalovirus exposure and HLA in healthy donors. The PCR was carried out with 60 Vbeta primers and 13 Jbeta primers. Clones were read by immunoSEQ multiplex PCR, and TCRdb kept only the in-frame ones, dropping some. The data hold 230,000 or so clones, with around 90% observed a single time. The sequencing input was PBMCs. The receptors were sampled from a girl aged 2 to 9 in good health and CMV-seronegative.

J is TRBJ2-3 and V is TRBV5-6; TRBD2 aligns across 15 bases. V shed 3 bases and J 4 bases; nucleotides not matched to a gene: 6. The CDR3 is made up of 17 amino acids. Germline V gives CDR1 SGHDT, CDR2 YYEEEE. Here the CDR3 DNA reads TGTGCCAGCAGCTGGGGACTAGCGGGAGGTACCGCAGATACGCAGTATTTT. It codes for CASSWGLAGGTADTQYF.

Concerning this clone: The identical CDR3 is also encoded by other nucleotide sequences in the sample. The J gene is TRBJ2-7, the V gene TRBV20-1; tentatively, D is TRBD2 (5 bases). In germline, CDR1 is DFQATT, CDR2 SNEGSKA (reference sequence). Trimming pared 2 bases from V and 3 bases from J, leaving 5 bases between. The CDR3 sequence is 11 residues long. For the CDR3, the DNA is TGCAGTGCTAGACGGGGCTACGAGCAGTACTTC. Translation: CSARRGYEQYF.

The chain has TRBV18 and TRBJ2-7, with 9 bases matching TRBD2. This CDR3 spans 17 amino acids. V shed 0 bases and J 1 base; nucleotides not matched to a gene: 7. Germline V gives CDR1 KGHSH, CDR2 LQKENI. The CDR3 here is CASSPPGAGGPSYEQYF. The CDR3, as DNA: TGTGCCAGCTCACCACCGGGGGCGGGAGGGCCGTCCTACGAGCAGTACTTC.

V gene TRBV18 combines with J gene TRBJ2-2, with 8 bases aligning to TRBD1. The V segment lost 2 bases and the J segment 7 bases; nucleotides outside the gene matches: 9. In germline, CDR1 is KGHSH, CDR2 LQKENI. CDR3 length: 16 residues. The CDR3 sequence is CASSPTGTGLYGELFF. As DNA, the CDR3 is TGTGCCAGCTCACCAACCGGGACAGGTCTTTACGGGGAGCTGTTTTTT.

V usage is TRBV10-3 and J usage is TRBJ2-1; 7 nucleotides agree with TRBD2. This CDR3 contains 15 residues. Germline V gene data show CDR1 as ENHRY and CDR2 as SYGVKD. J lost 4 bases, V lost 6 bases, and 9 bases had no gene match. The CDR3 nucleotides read TGTGCCATCAGCACCCCGGGACTATTTTACAATGAGCAGTTCTTC. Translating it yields CAISTPGLFYNEQFF.

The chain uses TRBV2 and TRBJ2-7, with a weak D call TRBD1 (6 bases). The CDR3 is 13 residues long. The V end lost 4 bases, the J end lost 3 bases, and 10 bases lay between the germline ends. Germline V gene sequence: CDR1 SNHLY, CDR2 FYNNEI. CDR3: CASSGQVFYEQYF. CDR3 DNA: TGTGCCAGCAGTGGACAGGTCTTCTACGAGCAGTACTTC.

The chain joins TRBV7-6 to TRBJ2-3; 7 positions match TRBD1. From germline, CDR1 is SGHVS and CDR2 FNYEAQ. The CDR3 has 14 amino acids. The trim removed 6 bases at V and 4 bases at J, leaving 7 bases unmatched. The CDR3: CASSQTGFPDTQYF. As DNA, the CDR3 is TGTGCCAGCAGTCAGACAGGGTTTCCAGATACGCAGTATTTT. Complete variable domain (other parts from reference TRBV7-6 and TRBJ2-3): GAGVSQSPRYKVTKRGQDVALRCDPISGHVSLYWYRQALGQGPEFLTYFNYEAQQDKSGLPNDRFSAERPEGSISTLTIQRTEQRDSAMYRCASSQTGFPDTQYFGPGTRLTVL.

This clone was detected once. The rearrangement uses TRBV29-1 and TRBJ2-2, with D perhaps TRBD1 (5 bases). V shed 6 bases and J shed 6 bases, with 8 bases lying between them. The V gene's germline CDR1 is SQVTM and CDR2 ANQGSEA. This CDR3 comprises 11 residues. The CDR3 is CSVQGAGELFF. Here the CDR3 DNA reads TGCAGCGTGCAGGGTGCCGGGGAGCTGTTTTTT.

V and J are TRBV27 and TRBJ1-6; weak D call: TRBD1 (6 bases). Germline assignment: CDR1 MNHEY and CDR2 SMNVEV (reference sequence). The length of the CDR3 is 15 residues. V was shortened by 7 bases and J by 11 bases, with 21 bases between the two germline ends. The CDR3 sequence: CASTLSPQGIAPLHF. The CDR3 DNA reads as TGTGCCAGCACCCTAAGTCCCCAGGGGATCGCACCCCTCCACTTT.

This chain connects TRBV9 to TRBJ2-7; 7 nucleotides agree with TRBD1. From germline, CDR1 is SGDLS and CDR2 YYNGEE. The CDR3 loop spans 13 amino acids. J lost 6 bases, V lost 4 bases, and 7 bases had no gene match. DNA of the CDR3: TGTGCCAGCAGCAAACAGGGGAACGCCGAGCAGTACTTC. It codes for CASSKQGNAEQYF.

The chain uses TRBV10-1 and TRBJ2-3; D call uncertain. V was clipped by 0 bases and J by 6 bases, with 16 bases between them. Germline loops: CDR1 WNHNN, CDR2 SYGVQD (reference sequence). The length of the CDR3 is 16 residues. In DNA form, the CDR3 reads TGCGCCAGCAGTGAGTCGATTTCCAATACTCCCGATACGCAGTATTTT. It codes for CASSESISNTPDTQYF.

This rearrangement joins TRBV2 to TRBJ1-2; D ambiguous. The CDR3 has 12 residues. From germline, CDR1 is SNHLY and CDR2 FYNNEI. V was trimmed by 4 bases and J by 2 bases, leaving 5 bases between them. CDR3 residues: CASSGGNYGYTF. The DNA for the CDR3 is TGTGCCAGCAGTGGCGGAAACTATGGCTACACCTTC.

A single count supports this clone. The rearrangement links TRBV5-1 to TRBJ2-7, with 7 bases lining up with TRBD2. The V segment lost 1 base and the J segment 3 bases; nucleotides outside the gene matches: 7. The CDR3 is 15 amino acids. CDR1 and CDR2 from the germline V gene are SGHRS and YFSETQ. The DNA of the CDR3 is TGCGCCAGCAGCTTGTCGACGGGACTAATCTACGAGCAGTACTTC. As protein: CASSLSTGLIYEQYF.

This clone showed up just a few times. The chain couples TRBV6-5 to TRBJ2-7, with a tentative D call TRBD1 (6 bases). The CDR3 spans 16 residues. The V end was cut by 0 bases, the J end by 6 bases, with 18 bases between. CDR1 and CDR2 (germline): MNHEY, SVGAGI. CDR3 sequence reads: CASSYSLVGTPLEQYF. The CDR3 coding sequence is TGTGCCAGCAGTTACTCCCTTGTCGGGACACCCCTCGAGCAGTACTTC.

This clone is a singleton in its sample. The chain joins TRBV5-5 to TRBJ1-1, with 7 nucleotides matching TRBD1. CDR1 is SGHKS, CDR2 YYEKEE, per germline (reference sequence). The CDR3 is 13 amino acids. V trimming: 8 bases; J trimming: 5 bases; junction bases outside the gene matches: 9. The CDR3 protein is CASSKGGETEAFF. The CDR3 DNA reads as TGTGCCAGTAGCAAAGGGGGCGAGACTGAAGCTTTCTTT.

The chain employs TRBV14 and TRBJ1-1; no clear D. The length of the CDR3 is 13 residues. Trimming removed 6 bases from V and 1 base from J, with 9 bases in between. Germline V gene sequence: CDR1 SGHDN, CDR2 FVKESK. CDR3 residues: CASSLKWNTEAFF. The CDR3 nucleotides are TGTGCCAGCAGTCTAAAATGGAACACTGAAGCTTTCTTT.

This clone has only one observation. The CDR3 region is CATSRASTGETQYF. The DNA of the CDR3 is TGTGCCACCAGCAGAGCGAGTACGGGAGAGACCCAGTACTTC. The rearrangement links TRBV15 to TRBJ2-5; no definite D call. V was shortened by 1 base and J by 4 bases, with 10 bases between the two germline ends. Germline CDR1 and CDR2: LNHNV and YYDKDF (reference sequence). The CDR3 runs to 14 residues.

The CDR3 nucleotides read TGTGCCACCAGCAGAGATTGGTCGGGACAGGGGGAAAAACTGTTTTTT. Translated, it gives CATSRDWSGQGEKLFF. The chain couples TRBV15 to TRBJ1-4; 10 bases match TRBD1. V trimming: 0 bases; J trimming: 8 bases; junction bases outside the gene matches: 6. The CDR3 totals 16 residues. The V gene's germline CDR1 is LNHNV and CDR2 YYDKDF (reference sequence).

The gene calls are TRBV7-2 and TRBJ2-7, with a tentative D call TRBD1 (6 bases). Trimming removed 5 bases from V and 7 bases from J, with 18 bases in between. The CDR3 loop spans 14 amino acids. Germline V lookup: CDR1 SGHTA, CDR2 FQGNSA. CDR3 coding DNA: TGTGCCAGCAGCCCAGGACAGTGGCTGAGAGAGCAGTACTTC. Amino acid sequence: CASSPGQWLREQYF.

The CDR3 sequence: CAISGAQGANYGYTF. CDR3 DNA: TGTGCCATCAGTGGAGCGCAGGGGGCTAACTATGGCTACACCTTC. This sequence joins TRBV10-3 and TRBJ1-2; TRBD1 matches at 7 bases. The CDR3 contains 15 residues. Per germline, CDR1 ENHRY and CDR2 SYGVKD. The J segment lost 0 bases and the V segment lost 4 bases, leaving 5 bases of the junction unmatched.